What follows is one T cell receptor beta chain and its context. The data are from a study of blood T cell repertoires in COVID-19. Measured with immunoSEQ multiplex PCR; TCRdb has only the in-frame clones, and not every one. The data contain approximately 160,000 clones, roughly 85% of them singletons. V was cut by 1 base and J by 8 bases, with 15 bases left in between. The CDR3 sequence is 15 residues long. CDR1 and CDR2 (germline): SGHRS, YFSETQ. This TCR derives from a woman aged 45-65 years who had recovered from COVID-19. The sample comprised PBMCs or T cells enriched from blood (not recorded which). The chain links TRBV5-1 to TRBJ2-2; D gene ambiguous. The CDR3 here is CASSLSATPAGELFF. The CDR3 bases are TGCGCCAGCAGCTTGTCAGCGACCCCGGCGGGGGAGCTGTTTTTT.